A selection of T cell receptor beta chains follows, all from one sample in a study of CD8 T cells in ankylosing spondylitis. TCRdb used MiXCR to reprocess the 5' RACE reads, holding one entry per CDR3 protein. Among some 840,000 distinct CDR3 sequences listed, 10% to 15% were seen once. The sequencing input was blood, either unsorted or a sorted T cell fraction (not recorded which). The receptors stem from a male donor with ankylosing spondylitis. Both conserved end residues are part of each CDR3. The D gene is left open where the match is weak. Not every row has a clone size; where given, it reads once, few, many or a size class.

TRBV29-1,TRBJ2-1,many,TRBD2,CSVRGLAGTYNEQFF,TGCAGCGTGCGAGGACTAGCGGGCACGTACAATGAGCAGTTCTTC
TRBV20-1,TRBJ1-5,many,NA,CSASRDVSGAQHF,TGCAGTGCTAGCCGGGACGTATCAGGAGCCCAGCATTTT
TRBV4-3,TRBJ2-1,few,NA,CASSQVRPSNEQFF,TGCGCCAGCAGCCAAGTTCGCCCGAGCAATGAGCAGTTCTTC
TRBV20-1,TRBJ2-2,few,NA,CSAREEIGELFF,TGCAGTGCTAGAGAGGAGATCGGGGAGCTGTTTTTT
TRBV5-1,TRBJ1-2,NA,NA,CASSFQTGGDGYTF,TGCGCCAGCAGCTTCCAGACAGGCGGCGATGGCTACACCTTC
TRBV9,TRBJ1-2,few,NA,CASSVAGMGDGYTF,TGTGCCAGCAGCGTAGCGGGAATGGGGGATGGCTACACCTTC
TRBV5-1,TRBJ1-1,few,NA,CASSLDGINTEAFF,TGCGCCAGCAGCTTGGACGGGATAAACACTGAAGCTTTCTTT
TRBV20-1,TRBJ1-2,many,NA,CHLFGSLSYGYTF,TGCCATCTTTTTGGGAGCCTATCCTATGGCTACACCTTC
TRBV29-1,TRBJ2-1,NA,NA,CSVVMWFSYNEQFF,TGCAGCGTTGTTATGTGGTTTTCCTACAATGAGCAGTTCTTC
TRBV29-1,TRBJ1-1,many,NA,CSVERTMNTEAFF,TGCAGCGTTGAACGGACTATGAACACTGAAGCTTTCTTT
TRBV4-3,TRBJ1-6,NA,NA,CASSQGRQYSYNSPLHF,TGCGCCAGCAGCCAAGGGAGGCAGTACTCCTATAATTCACCCCTCCACTTT
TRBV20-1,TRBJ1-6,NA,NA,CSATGRLNSPLHF,TGCAGTGCGACCGGCCGCCTTAATTCACCCCTCCACTTT
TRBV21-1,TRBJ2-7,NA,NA,CASSRSLPSGISYEQYF,TGTGCCAGCAGCAGGTCCCTTCCTAGCGGGATCTCCTACGAGCAGTACTTC
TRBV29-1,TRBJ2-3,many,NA,CSVAPLAWGTDTQYF,TGCAGCGTCGCCCCCCTGGCGTGGGGCACAGATACGCAGTATTTT
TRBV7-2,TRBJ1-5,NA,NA,CASSLIYGQPQHF,TGTGCCAGCAGCTTAATTTATGGTCAGCCCCAGCATTTT
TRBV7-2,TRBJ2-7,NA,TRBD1,CASSLSQGASYEQYF,TGTGCCAGCAGCTTAAGTCAGGGGGCGTCCTACGAGCAGTACTTC
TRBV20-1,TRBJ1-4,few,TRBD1,CSAAGTGPGKLFF,TGCAGTGCTGCCGGGACAGGGCCCGGAAAACTGTTTTTT
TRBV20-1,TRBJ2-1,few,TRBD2,CSAWTSGRPYNEQFF,TGCAGTGCATGGACTAGCGGGAGGCCCTACAATGAGCAGTTCTTC
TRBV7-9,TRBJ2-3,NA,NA,CASSPLAVSTDTQYF,TGTGCCAGCAGCCCTCTAGCAGTCAGCACAGATACGCAGTATTTT
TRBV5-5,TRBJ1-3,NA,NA,CASSLVQGREGAIYF,TGTGCCAGCAGCTTGGTCCAGGGGCGTGAAGGTGCCATATATTTT
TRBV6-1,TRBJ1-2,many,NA,CASSTPRDQRYTF,TGTGCCAGCAGTACCCCCCGGGATCAGCGCTACACCTTC
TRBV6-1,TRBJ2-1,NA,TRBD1,CASRTGQGRSYNEQFF,TGTGCCAGCAGAACCGGACAGGGACGTTCCTACAATGAGCAGTTCTTC
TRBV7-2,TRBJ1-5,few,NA,CASSLNGESQPQHF,TGTGCCAGCAGCTTAAATGGGGAGTCTCAGCCCCAGCATTTT
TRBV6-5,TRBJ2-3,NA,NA,CASSLLVTDTQYF,TGTGCCAGCAGTCTACTAGTAACAGATACGCAGTATTTT
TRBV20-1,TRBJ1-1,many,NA,CSARSGTMNTEAFF,TGCAGTGCTAGATCGGGGACTATGAACACTGAAGCTTTCTTT
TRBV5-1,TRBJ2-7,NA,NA,CASSLAPPTNEQYF,TGCGCCAGCAGCTTGGCACCTCCGACCAACGAGCAGTACTTC
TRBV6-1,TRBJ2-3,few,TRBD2,CASSTFEGGPSTDTQYF,TGTGCCAGCAGTACCTTTGAGGGAGGGCCTAGCACAGATACGCAGTATTTT
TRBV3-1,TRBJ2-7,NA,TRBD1,CASSHRTGVLEQYF,TGTGCCAGCAGCCACCGGACAGGGGTTCTCGAGCAGTACTTC
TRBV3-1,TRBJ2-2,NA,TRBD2,CASSQASRGGAGELFF,TGTGCCAGCAGCCAAGCATCACGGGGAGGGGCCGGGGAGCTGTTTTTT
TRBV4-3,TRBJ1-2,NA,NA,CASSQVRARNYGYTF,TGCGCCAGCAGCCAAGTAAGGGCTAGAAACTATGGCTACACCTTC
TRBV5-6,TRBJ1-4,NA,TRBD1,CASSLTSGGKWEKLFF,TGTGCCAGCAGCTTGACCTCAGGGGGGAAATGGGAAAAACTGTTTTTT